Listed here is a single T cell receptor (beta chain). Its antigen is currently unknown. The data belong to a study of OX40 agonist ivuxolimab in advanced cancers. At the level of the study: Patient treatment consisted of intravenous ivuxolimab administration every 2 weeks at 0.01 to 10 mg/kg. Notes on the study in general: CD4+ and CD8+ T cells in blood underwent clonal expansion by week 6 at 0.1 to 3.0 mg/kg. Some patients who did not respond also had low normalized T-cell clonal expansion. Relatively little clonal expansion, among the lowest observed, appeared in partial responders at 0.1-3.0 mg/kg.

Sequenced by immunoSEQ multiplex PCR; TCRdb stores in-frame clones only, minus some. Among roughly 67,000 clones listed, 92% were seen once. This TCR derives from an adult with an advanced solid tumor such as melanoma, head and neck, liver or kidney cancer. The specimen comprised CD4+ or CD8+ T cells sorted from blood, sampled in a trial of the OX40 agonist ivuxolimab.

Written as DNA, the CDR3 is TGCGCCAGCAGCCCCTTGGAGGTGTCCGCCGGAAACACCATATATTTT. This encodes CASSPLEVSAGNTIYF. This chain links TRBV4-1 with TRBJ1-3; the D is unclear. Germline values: CDR1 MGHRA, CDR2 YSYEKL. V gave up 4 bases and J gave up 4 bases, with 17 bases separating them. The CDR3 is 16 amino acids.